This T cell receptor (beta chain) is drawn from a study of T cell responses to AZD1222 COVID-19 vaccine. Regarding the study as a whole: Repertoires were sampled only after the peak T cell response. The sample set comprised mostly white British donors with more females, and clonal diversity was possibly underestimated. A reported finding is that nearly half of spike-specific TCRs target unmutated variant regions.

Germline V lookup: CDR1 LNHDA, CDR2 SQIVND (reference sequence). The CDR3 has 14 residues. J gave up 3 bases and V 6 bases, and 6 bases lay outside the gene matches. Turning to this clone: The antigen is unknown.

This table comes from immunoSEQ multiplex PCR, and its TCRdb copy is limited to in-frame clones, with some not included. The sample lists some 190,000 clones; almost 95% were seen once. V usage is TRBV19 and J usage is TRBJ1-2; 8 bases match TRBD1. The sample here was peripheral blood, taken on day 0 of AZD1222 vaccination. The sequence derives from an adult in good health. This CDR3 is CASSLWGQDYGYTF. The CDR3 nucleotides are TGTGCCAGTAGCTTGTGGGGACAGGACTATGGCTACACCTTC.